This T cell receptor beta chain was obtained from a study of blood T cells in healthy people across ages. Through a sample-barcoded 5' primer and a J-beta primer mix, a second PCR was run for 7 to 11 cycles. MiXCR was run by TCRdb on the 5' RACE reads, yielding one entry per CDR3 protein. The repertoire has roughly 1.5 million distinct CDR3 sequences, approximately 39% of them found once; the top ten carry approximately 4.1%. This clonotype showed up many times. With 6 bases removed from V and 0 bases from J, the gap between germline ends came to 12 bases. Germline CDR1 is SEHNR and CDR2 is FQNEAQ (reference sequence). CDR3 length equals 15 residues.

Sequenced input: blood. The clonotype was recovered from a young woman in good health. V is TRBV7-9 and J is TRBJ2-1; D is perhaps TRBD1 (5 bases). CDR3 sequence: CASSLQGFSYNEQFF. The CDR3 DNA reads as TGTGCCAGCAGTCTTCAGGGATTCTCCTACAATGAGCAGTTCTTC.